This T cell receptor (beta chain) appears in the sequencing data of a study of metastatic and nonmetastatic thyroid tumors. TCRdb re-clonotyped the PCR reads via MiXCR. The table includes about 22,000 clones, about 14% detected once. Treatment of any kind had been given to no patient before thyroid surgery. CDR1 is WSHSY, CDR2 SAAADI, per germline. CDR3 length: 16 residues. V gave up 2 bases and J gave up 2 bases; unmatched junction bases: 4. There are many counts of this clone. V and J are TRBV10-2 and TRBJ2-3; TRBD2 agrees at 10 bases. Sequenced input: tumor tissue. This clonotype originated in a female donor with papillary thyroid cancer or a benign thyroid nodule (not recorded which). Some clones in this sample may be carry-over from other donors' samples. The CDR3 here is CASSEVAGGPTDTQYF. CDR3 sequence (DNA): TGCGCCAGCAGTGAGGTAGCGGGGGGCCCCACAGATACGCAGTATTTT.